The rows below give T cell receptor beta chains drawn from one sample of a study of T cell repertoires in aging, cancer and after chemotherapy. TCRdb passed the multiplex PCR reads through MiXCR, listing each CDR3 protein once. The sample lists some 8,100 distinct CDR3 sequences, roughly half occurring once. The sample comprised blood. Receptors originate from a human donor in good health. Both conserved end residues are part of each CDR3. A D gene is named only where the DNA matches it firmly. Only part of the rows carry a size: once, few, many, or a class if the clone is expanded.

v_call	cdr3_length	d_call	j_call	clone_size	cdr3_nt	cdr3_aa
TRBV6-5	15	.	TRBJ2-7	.	TGTGCCAGCAGTTACTCGGGAGTGTTCTCCTACGAGCAGTACTTC	CASSYSGVFSYEQYF
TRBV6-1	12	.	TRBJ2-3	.	TGTGCCAGCAGTTACGATGCAGATACGCAGTATTTT	CASSYDADTQYF
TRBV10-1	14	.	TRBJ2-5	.	TGCGCCAGCAGTGAAGGGGGAGTTGGTGAGACCCAGTACTTC	CASSEGGVGETQYF
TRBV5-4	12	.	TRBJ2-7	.	TGTGCCAGCAGTTCGGACGGGGCCGAGCAGTACTTC	CASSSDGAEQYF
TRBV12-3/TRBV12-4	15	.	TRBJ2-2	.	TGTGCCAGCAGACCGACAGGAATAGGCGCCGGGGAGCTGTTTTTT	CASRPTGIGAGELFF
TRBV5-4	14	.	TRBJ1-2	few	TGTGCCAGCAGCCGGACGGAGGGAGCCTATGGCTACACCTTC	CASSRTEGAYGYTF
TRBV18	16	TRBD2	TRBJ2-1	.	TGTGCCAGCTCACCCGTTTCTAGCGGGGGGGCGAGGGAGCAGTTCTTC	CASSPVSSGGAREQFF
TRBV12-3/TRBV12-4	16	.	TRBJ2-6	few	TGTGCCAGCAGTTCATGGCAAGGGACTGGGGCCAACGTCCTGACTTTC	CASSSWQGTGANVLTF
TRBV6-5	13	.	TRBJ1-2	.	TGTGCCAGCAGTCCAAACGGGGGGCAGGGCTACACCTTC	CASSPNGGQGYTF
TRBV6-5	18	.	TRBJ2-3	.	TGTGCCAGCAGCTCAAAGGGGAGGTGGGCGTGGAGCACAGATACGCAGTATTTT	CASSSKGRWAWSTDTQYF
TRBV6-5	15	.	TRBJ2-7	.	TGTGCCAGCAGTCCCCCGGTGGGAAGCTCCTACGAGCAGTACTTC	CASSPPVGSSYEQYF
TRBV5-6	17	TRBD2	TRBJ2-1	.	TGTGCCAGCAGCTTTTACGGGGGTAGCGGGGGCGTCAATGAGCAGTTCTTC	CASSFYGGSGGVNEQFF
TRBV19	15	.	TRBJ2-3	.	TGTGCCAGTACAAGTGGGGGCGGATCAACAGATACGCAGTATTTT	CASTSGGGSTDTQYF
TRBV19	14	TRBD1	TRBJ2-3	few	TGTGCCAGTAGTATGGGGACAGGGGGGGATACGCAGTATTTT	CASSMGTGGDTQYF
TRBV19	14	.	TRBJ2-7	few	TGTGCCAGTAGTACACAACCCGGGACTTACGAGCAGTACTTC	CASSTQPGTYEQYF
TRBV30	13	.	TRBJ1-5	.	TGTGCCTGGAGTGTCAGTAGCAATCAGCCCCAGCATTTT	CAWSVSSNQPQHF
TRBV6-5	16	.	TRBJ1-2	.	TGTGCCAGCAGTTACTCGAGCAGGGGCGCCTCCTATGGCTACACCTTC	CASSYSSRGASYGYTF
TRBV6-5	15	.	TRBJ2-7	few	TGTGCCAGCAGCCCTCCGGGACGAGGCAGGGGCGAGCAGTACTTC	CASSPPGRGRGEQYF
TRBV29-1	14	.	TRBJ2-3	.	TGCAGCCATGACGGCGGGATGGGCACAGATACGCAGTATTTT	CSHDGGMGTDTQYF
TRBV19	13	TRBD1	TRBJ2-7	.	TGTGCCAGTAACGACAGGGGGGGCTACGAGCAGTACTTC	CASNDRGGYEQYF
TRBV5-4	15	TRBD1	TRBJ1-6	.	TGTGCCAGCAGCTTACAGGGACAGGGAAGGTTAACCCTCCACTTT	CASSLQGQGRLTLHF
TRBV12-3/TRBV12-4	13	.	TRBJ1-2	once	TGTGCCAGCAGCGAGACGGGGACCTATGGCTACACCTTC	CASSETGTYGYTF
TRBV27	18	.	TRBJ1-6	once	TGTGCCAGCAGCCCCAGCTGGAGTAGAAGCTCCTATAATTCACCCCTCCACTTT	CASSPSWSRSSYNSPLHF
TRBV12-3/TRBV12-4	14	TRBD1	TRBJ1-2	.	TGTGCCAGCAGATCGACAGGGGGCCCCTATGGCTACACCTTC	CASRSTGGPYGYTF
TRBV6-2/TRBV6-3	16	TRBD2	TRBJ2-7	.	TGTGCCAGCAGTTACAAGGTCACTAGCGGTACCTACGAGCAGTACTTC	CASSYKVTSGTYEQYF
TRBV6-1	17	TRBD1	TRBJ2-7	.	TGTGCCAGCAGTTACTCGTTTAGGACAGGGCCGGCCTACGAGCAGTACTTC	CASSYSFRTGPAYEQYF
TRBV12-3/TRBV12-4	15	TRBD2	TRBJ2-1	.	TGTGCCAGCAGTCCCCACAACGGACTAGATTTTGAGCAGTTCTTC	CASSPHNGLDFEQFF